The 25 T cell receptor beta chains reported below all come from one sample, sequenced in a study of cytomegalovirus exposure and HLA in healthy donors. The PCR employed 60 Vbeta primers together with 13 Jbeta primers. Assay used: immunoSEQ multiplex PCR; TCRdb lists only in-frame clones, some missing. This sample's table reports 110,000 to 150,000 clones. Sample: PBMCs. These receptor sequences come from a male donor in good health and CMV-seronegative.

The gene calls are TRBV30 and TRBJ1-4; D is perhaps TRBD1 (6 bases). Trimming pared 0 bases from V and 14 bases from J, leaving 13 bases between. The CDR3 loop spans 12 amino acids. The germline gives CDR1 GTSNPN, CDR2 SVGIG (reference sequence). The CDR3 loop reads CAWSVEDRRLFF. The CDR3 nucleotides are TGTGCCTGGAGTGTAGAGGACAGACGGCTGTTTTTT.

The V gene is TRBV11-3, the J gene TRBJ1-1; no reliable D call. The V and J ends lost 5 bases and 6 bases respectively, with 13 bases between them. The CDR3 totals 13 residues. In germline, CDR1 is SGHNT, CDR2 YENEEA. CDR3 residues: CASSPDNGAEAFF. CDR3 coding DNA: TGTGCCAGCAGCCCCGATAACGGGGCTGAAGCTTTCTTT.

This chain links TRBV25-1 with TRBJ1-5; no reliable D call. The CDR3 runs 13 residues. The V gene's germline CDR1 is MGHDK and CDR2 SYGVNS. Trimming stripped 1 base from V and 4 bases from J, with 5 bases between. CDR3 DNA: TGTGCCAGCAGTGAATTCGGGAATCAGCCCCAGCATTTT. Amino acids: CASSEFGNQPQHF. Supplemented by reference TRBV25-1 and TRBJ1-5, the full variable domain reads EADIYQTPRYLVIGTGKKITLECSQTMGHDKMYWYQQDPGMELHLIHYSYGVNSTEKGDLSSESTVSRIRTEHFPLTLESARPSHTSQYLCASSEFGNQPQHFGDGTRLSIL.

The chain carries TRBV18 and TRBJ1-4; 7 nucleotides line up with TRBD1. V shed 3 bases, J shed 8 bases, and the junction held 12 bases outside the gene matches. CDR3 size: 16 residues. In germline, CDR1 is KGHSH, CDR2 LQKENI. The CDR3 here is CASSPRIGGEREKLFF. CDR3 nucleotides: TGTGCCAGCTCACCTAGGATAGGGGGCGAAAGAGAAAAACTGTTTTTT.

V and J are TRBV6-5 and TRBJ2-1; 11 bases align to TRBD1. CDR3 length: 16 residues. Germline trimming cut 2 bases from V and 2 bases from J; bases unmatched to any gene: 2. In germline, CDR1 is MNHEY, CDR2 SVGAGI. CDR3 bases: TGTGCCAGCAGTTACAAGGGACAGGGGGCCTACAATGAGCAGTTCTTC. This sequence encodes CASSYKGQGAYNEQFF.

The J gene is TRBJ2-7, the V gene TRBV19, with TRBD2 matching over 11 bases. Losses at the gene ends were 6 bases for V and 5 bases for J; bases not matched to a gene: 15. CDR1 LNHDA and CDR2 SQIVND come from the germline V gene (reference sequence). The CDR3 loop spans 17 amino acids. The CDR3 DNA reads TGTGCCAGTAGAAAGACTAGCGGGGCCCCGTCTCGGCACGAGCAGTACTTC. This encodes CASRKTSGAPSRHEQYF.

The chain recombines TRBV18 with TRBJ1-2; D not resolved. The CDR3 spans 13 residues. Germline lookup yields CDR1 KGHSH and CDR2 LQKENI. Trimming cost V 5 bases and J 1 base, with 8 bases left between them. The CDR3 protein is CASSREDNYGYTF. For the CDR3, the DNA is TGTGCCAGCTCAAGAGAGGATAACTATGGCTACACCTTC.

The CDR3 sequence is CASTISGGDTQYF. In DNA, the CDR3 is TGTGCCAGCACCATCTCTGGGGGGGATACGCAGTATTTT. V and J are TRBV27 and TRBJ2-3; possibly TRBD2 for D (6 bases). Trimming took 7 bases from V and 6 from J, leaving 14 bases between them. The CDR3 runs 13 residues. Germline CDR1 MNHEY, CDR2 SMNVEV (reference sequence).

The CDR3: CASLWGGAANYGYTF. The CDR3 DNA is TGTGCCAGCCTGTGGGGGGGGGCGGCTAACTATGGCTACACCTTC. The chain couples TRBV13 to TRBJ1-2, with D possibly TRBD1 on 6 matching bases. This CDR3 is 15 amino acids long. V lost 8 bases to trimming and J lost 0 bases, with 16 bases between them. Germline CDR1 and CDR2: PRHDT and FYEKMQ (reference sequence).

CDR3 amino acids: CAWSARTVLPGETQYF. Here the CDR3 DNA reads TGTGCCTGGAGTGCGAGGACAGTCCTCCCCGGGGAGACCCAGTACTTC. The gene calls are TRBV30 and TRBJ2-5, with a weak D call TRBD1 (6 bases). The CDR3 loop spans 16 amino acids. V shed 1 base and J shed 5 bases, with 20 bases lying between them. Germline V CDR1 and CDR2: GTSNPN, SVGIG (reference sequence).

The chain carries TRBV5-1 and TRBJ2-5; 7 bases are a match to TRBD1. The CDR3 consists of 16 residues. The germline V gene has CDR1 SGHRS and CDR2 YFSETQ. Unmatched junction bases numbered 7, after V lost 0 bases and J lost 2 bases. For the CDR3, the DNA is TGCGCCAGCAGCTTGGGACAGGGATCGCGACAAGAGACCCAGTACTTC. This codes for CASSLGQGSRQETQYF.

The rearrangement uses TRBV5-1 and TRBJ2-2; a possible D gene is TRBD1 (6 bases). CDR1 SGHRS and CDR2 YFSETQ come from the germline V gene. Trimming stripped 4 bases from V and 1 base from J, with 11 bases between. This CDR3 is 15 amino acids long. CDR3 coding DNA: TGCGCCAGCAGCACCGGGACACAGAACACCGGGGAGCTGTTTTTT. Protein: CASSTGTQNTGELFF.

This chain uses TRBV4-3 with TRBJ2-3, with 9 bases matching TRBD1. There are 17 residues in the CDR3. V lost 0 bases to trimming and J lost 4 bases; unmatched junction nucleotides: 8. In germline, CDR1 is LGHNA, CDR2 YSLEER. In nucleotides, the CDR3 is TGCGCCAGCAGCCAAGATCGATGGACAGGGGCCCCAGATACGCAGTATTTT. Protein: CASSQDRWTGAPDTQYF.

V usage is TRBV6-6 and J usage is TRBJ1-6, with D perhaps TRBD1 (6 bases). Germline lookup yields CDR1 MNHNY and CDR2 SVGAGI (reference sequence). CDR3 length equals 15 residues. V was pared by 6 bases and J by 7 bases, with 16 bases between. For the CDR3, the DNA is TGTGCCAGCAGCAACACAGGGCTGCGGAATTCACCCCTCCACTTT. It translates to CASSNTGLRNSPLHF.

The chain joins TRBV28 to TRBJ1-6; 10 bases line up with TRBD1. Trimming removed 6 bases from V and 0 bases from J; junction bases left unmatched: 14. The CDR3 is made up of 20 amino acids. Germline CDR1 reads MDHEN; CDR2 reads SYDVKM. The CDR3 region is CASRHTGTGVRGSYNSPLHF. In DNA, the CDR3 is TGTGCCAGCAGACACACCGGGACAGGGGTTCGGGGCTCCTATAATTCACCCCTCCACTTT.

This rearrangement joins TRBV9 to TRBJ1-5; D is possibly TRBD1 (6 bases). Germline V gene data show CDR1 as SGDLS and CDR2 as YYNGEE. The CDR3 has 15 residues. With 4 bases removed from V and 0 bases from J, the gap between germline ends came to 11 bases. CDR3 protein: CASSQGGNSNQPQHF. Here the CDR3 DNA reads TGTGCCAGCAGCCAAGGGGGAAATAGCAATCAGCCCCAGCATTTT.

The chain links TRBV5-1 to TRBJ1-5; D may be TRBD1 (5 bases). Germline V gene data show CDR1 as SGHRS and CDR2 as YFSETQ. This CDR3 region has 15 residues. V lost 2 bases and J 1 base, leaving 10 bases between the germline ends. The CDR3 nucleotides are TGCGCCAGCAGCTTTACAGGTACCAGCAATCAGCCCCAGCATTTT. As protein: CASSFTGTSNQPQHF.

V is TRBV30 and J is TRBJ2-7, with 7 nucleotides matching TRBD1. Germline V gene lookup returns CDR1 GTSNPN and CDR2 SVGIG (reference sequence). The CDR3 runs to 12 residues. Germline trimming cut 1 base from V and 8 bases from J; bases unmatched to any gene: 5. This CDR3 is CAWSATGKKQYF. CDR3 DNA: TGTGCCTGGAGTGCGACAGGGAAGAAGCAGTACTTC.

The rearrangement uses TRBV7-9 and TRBJ2-7, with 8 bases fitting TRBD1. This CDR3 is 15 amino acids long. The V gene's germline CDR1 is SEHNR and CDR2 FQNEAQ (reference sequence). V lost 4 bases, J lost 7 bases, and 12 bases stayed unmatched. CDR3 residues: CASSYADRGLREQYF. CDR3 nucleotides: TGTGCCAGCAGCTACGCCGACAGGGGTCTGAGGGAGCAGTACTTC.

This chain links TRBV19 with TRBJ2-7; D possibly corresponds to TRBD1 (7 bases). The CDR3 length is 15 residues. V shed 7 bases and J shed 4 bases, with 20 bases lying between them. CDR1 is LNHDA and CDR2 is SQIVND in the germline V gene (reference sequence). CDR3 in DNA: TGTGCCAGTACCCCTGAGGCAGGGGGGAGTTACGAGCAGTACTTC. Translated, it gives CASTPEAGGSYEQYF. Using reference TRBV19 and TRBJ2-7 for the parts outside the CDR3, the full variable domain is DGGITQSPKYLFRKEGQNVTLSCEQNLNHDAMYWYRQDPGQGLRLIYYSQIVNDFQKGDIAEGYSVSREKKESFPLTVTSAQKNPTAFYLCASTPEAGGSYEQYFGPGTRLTVT.

The chain links TRBV18 to TRBJ2-7; 10 bases are a match to TRBD2. Germline V gene lookup returns CDR1 KGHSH and CDR2 LQKENI. Trimming at V came to 0 bases and at J to 6 bases, leaving 5 bases not matched to a gene. The CDR3 is 15 amino acids. The CDR3 region is CASSPPLAGAPEQYF. The DNA of the CDR3 is TGTGCCAGCTCACCACCTCTAGCGGGAGCGCCCGAGCAGTACTTC.

The chain employs TRBV6-1 and TRBJ1-1; D gene unclear. Per the germline V gene, CDR1 is MNHNS and CDR2 is SASEGT. The CDR3 consists of 14 residues. Trimming shortened V by 3 bases and J by 10 bases, and 18 bases separated the two germline ends. CDR3 DNA: TGTGCCAGCAGTGACCGCACCAAACAGCGGGGAGCTTTCTTT. Protein product: CASSDRTKQRGAFF.

The chain uses TRBV25-1 and TRBJ1-1; D call uncertain. The CDR3 extends over 16 amino acids. Trimming shortened V by 6 bases and J by 7 bases, and 24 bases separated the two germline ends. Germline V CDR1 and CDR2: MGHDK, SYGVNS. In nucleotides, the CDR3 is TGTGCCAGCAGGGGTGAATTGACGGGCGCCGGGGTTGAAGCTTTCTTT. Its translation is CASRGELTGAGVEAFF. Full variable domain (rest looked up from reference TRBV25-1 and TRBJ1-1): EADIYQTPRYLVIGTGKKITLECSQTMGHDKMYWYQQDPGMELHLIHYSYGVNSTEKGDLSSESTVSRIRTEHFPLTLESARPSHTSQYLCASRGELTGAGVEAFFGQGTRLTVV.

V and J are TRBV6-1 and TRBJ2-2; 10 nucleotides agree with TRBD1. V lost 4 bases, J lost 2 bases, and 4 bases stayed unmatched. The germline V gene encodes CDR1 MNHNS and CDR2 SASEGT. This CDR3 is 16 amino acids long. The CDR3 DNA reads as TGTGCCAGCAGTGCCCGGACAGGGGGTAACACCGGGGAGCTGTTTTTT. Translated, it gives CASSARTGGNTGELFF.

Points on this clone: The junction differs from germline at one of its ends, possibly a read error. At the DNA level, this CDR3 is encoded by other sequences in the same sample as well. The gene calls are TRBV4-3 and TRBJ1-6, with D possibly matching TRBD1 (5 bases). From germline, CDR1 is LGHNA and CDR2 YSLEER. The CDR3 covers 16 residues. As DNA, the CDR3 is TGCGCCAGCAGCCAAGTCTGGGGCTCTGGTAATTCCCCCCTCCACTTT. This sequence encodes CASSQVWGSGNSPLHF.